This paragraph reports one T cell receptor (beta chain). The antigen remains unidentified. Assay: immunoSEQ multiplex PCR; the TCRdb copy retains only in-frame clones and omits some. The sample includes about 15,000 clones, just under 80% of them seen just once. Unexposed donor CD4+ T cells date from about 2011-2018, before the COVID-19 pandemic. The cells were cultured for about ten days before CD4+ T cells were isolated. Cells permitting, SARS-CoV-2 S/N and four cold-coronavirus spikes were tested on unexposed-donor CD4+ T cells. This entry belongs to a study of CD4 T cells in relation to SARS-CoV-2 and coronaviruses. General study findings and limits: No donor gave both pre-pandemic and post-infection samples.

Sequencing was done on a sample of CD4+ T cells from PBMCs, cultured in vitro. The sequence was collected from a human donor in good health.

CDR3: CASSVITNTGELFF. CDR3 coding DNA: TGTGCCAGCAGCGTTATAACGAACACCGGGGAGCTGTTTTTT. The chain recombines TRBV9 with TRBJ2-2, with no clear D. Germline values: CDR1 SGDLS, CDR2 YYNGEE. The CDR3 is 14 residues long. Trimming cost V 2 bases and J 0 bases, with 5 bases left between them.